The 29 T cell receptor beta chains in this list originate from one sample, sequenced in a study of cytotoxic CD8 clonotypes in ibrutinib-treated CLL. Libraries were prepared by immunoSEQ multiplex PCR; TCRdb keeps only in-frame clonotypes and omits some of them. The data hold about 17,000 clones, with about 61% observed a single time. This material consisted of PBMCs, taken after 12 months of ibrutinib treatment. The receptors originated from a human donor with chronic lymphocytic leukemia.

The chain employs TRBV5-6 and TRBJ1-1; TRBD1 is a possible D gene (6 bases). The germline V and J ends were trimmed by 2 bases and 5 bases, with 13 bases remaining between them. Germline CDR1 is SGHDT and CDR2 is YYEEEE. The CDR3 spans 14 residues. CDR3 nucleotides: TGTGCCAGCAGCTTTGAGGTTAGGGGGACTGAAGCTTTCTTT. It encodes CASSFEVRGTEAFF.

This chain uses TRBV11-2 with TRBJ2-7; TRBD1 aligns across 7 bases. Per the germline V gene, CDR1 is SGHAT and CDR2 is FQNNGV. With V trimmed by 0 bases and J by 3 bases, 5 bases remained unmatched. The CDR3 is made up of 15 amino acids. In nucleotides, the CDR3 is TGTGCCAGCAGCTTAGATACGGGACAGAACTACGAGCAGTACTTC. Amino acid sequence: CASSLDTGQNYEQYF. The full variable domain, its missing parts supplied by reference TRBV11-2 and TRBJ2-7, is EAGVAQSPRYKIIEKRQSVAFWCNPISGHATLYWYQQILGQGPKLLIQFQNNGVVDDSQLPKDRFSAERLKGVDSTLKIQPAKLEDSAVYLCASSLDTGQNYEQYFGPGTRLTVT.

This clone came up a few times. The chain combines TRBV7-9 with TRBJ2-7, with a possible D match to TRBD1 (5 bases). Germline V gene lookup returns CDR1 SEHNR and CDR2 FQNEAQ (reference sequence). V was clipped by 5 bases and J by 0 bases, with 11 bases between them. The CDR3 has 14 amino acids. The CDR3 region has the DNA TGTGCCAGCAGCGGGGCCCTTGACTCCTACGAGCAGTACTTC. Translating gives CASSGALDSYEQYF. The variable domain in full, with the rest retrieved from reference TRBV7-9 and TRBJ2-7, is DTGVSQNPRHKITKRGQNVTFRCDPISEHNRLYWYRQTLGQGPEFLTYFQNEAQLEKSRLLSDRFSAERPKGSFSTLEIQRTEQGDSAMYLCASSGALDSYEQYFGPGTRLTVT.

Concerning this clone itself: The same CDR3 arises from other DNA sequences in this sample as well. The chain has TRBV5-1 and TRBJ1-4; 7 bases line up with TRBD1. The CDR3 sequence is 15 residues long. In germline, CDR1 is SGHRS, CDR2 YFSETQ. Trimming took 0 bases from V and 2 from J; bases not matched to a gene: 1. CDR3 nucleotide sequence: TGCGCCAGCAGCTTGGAGGGGGCCACTAATGAAAAACTGTTTTTT. It encodes CASSLEGATNEKLFF.

This chain uses TRBV7-6 with TRBJ2-3; the D gene is possibly TRBD2 (6 bases). The ends were cut back, 4 bases at V and 4 bases at J, with 9 bases in the middle. The CDR3 is 13 amino acids. The germline V gene encodes CDR1 SGHVS and CDR2 FNYEAQ. The CDR3 here is CASSSGGADTQYF. The CDR3 region has the DNA TGTGCCAGCAGCTCCGGAGGGGCAGATACGCAGTATTTT.

The CDR3 DNA sequence: TGTGCCAGCAGCTACGGACGGTCGGAAGCTTTCTTT. This codes for CASSYGRSEAFF. This rearrangement joins TRBV6-5 to TRBJ1-1; D gene uncertain. CDR3 size: 12 residues. Looked up from germline, CDR1 is MNHEY and CDR2 is SVGAGI. The V end lost 6 bases, the J end lost 8 bases, and 13 bases lay between the germline ends.

The chain has TRBV6-1 and TRBJ2-7; D gene ambiguous. CDR1 MNHNS and CDR2 SASEGT come from the germline V gene. Trimming stripped 8 bases from V and 3 bases from J, with 17 bases between. The CDR3 runs 14 residues. In nucleotides, the CDR3 is TGTGCCAGCGATAGACCGGCCGTGGGCTACGAGCAGTACTTC. This gives the protein CASDRPAVGYEQYF.

This chain uses TRBV6-1 with TRBJ2-4, with D possibly being TRBD1 (6 bases). Trimming pared 4 bases from V and 7 bases from J, leaving 11 bases between. CDR1 is MNHNS, CDR2 SASEGT, per germline. This CDR3 region has 13 residues. CDR3 nucleotide sequence: TGTGCCAGCAGTGTGCCAGGGGTGAACATTCAGTACTTC. Its protein is CASSVPGVNIQYF.

This sequence joins TRBV7-6 and TRBJ2-3, with D maybe TRBD1 (5 bases). The CDR3 runs 13 residues. The germline V gene encodes CDR1 SGHVS and CDR2 FNYEAQ. Trimming removed 5 bases from V and 2 bases from J, with 8 bases in between. In DNA form, the CDR3 reads TGTGCCAGCAGCCCTGGACACACAGATACGCAGTATTTT. As protein: CASSPGHTDTQYF. Full variable domain (rest looked up from reference TRBV7-6 and TRBJ2-3): GAGVSQSPRYKVTKRGQDVALRCDPISGHVSLYWYRQALGQGPEFLTYFNYEAQQDKSGLPNDRFSAERPEGSISTLTIQRTEQRDSAMYRCASSPGHTDTQYFGPGTRLTVL.

V gene TRBV28 combines with J gene TRBJ2-7, with 9 bases fitting TRBD1. J was trimmed by 5 bases and V by 1 base; bases with no gene match: 3. There are 14 residues in the CDR3. The germline gives CDR1 MDHEN, CDR2 SYDVKM. This CDR3 is CASSLSGDRDEQYF. The DNA for the CDR3 is TGTGCCAGCAGTTTATCTGGGGACAGGGACGAGCAGTACTTC.

A single count supports this clone. The V and J genes are TRBV19 and TRBJ2-7; 7 nucleotides match TRBD2. Germline CDR1 and CDR2: LNHDA and SQIVND (reference sequence). The CDR3 has 15 amino acids. With 1 base clipped from V and 2 bases from J, the junction kept 5 bases outside the gene matches. For the CDR3, the DNA is TGTGCCAGTAGTATAGGGGCCGGGACTACCTACGAGCAGTACTTC. It codes for CASSIGAGTTYEQYF.

The gene calls are TRBV28 and TRBJ2-2; D is undetermined. Germline-derived CDR1 and CDR2 are MDHEN and SYDVKM. V was cut by 3 bases and J by 2 bases, with 7 bases left in between. This CDR3 is 14 amino acids long. CDR3 region: CASSFGRNTGELFF. CDR3 coding DNA: TGTGCCAGCAGTTTTGGGCGAAACACCGGGGAGCTGTTTTTT.

The rearrangement uses TRBV13 and TRBJ2-1; 10 nucleotides match TRBD1. Germline V gives CDR1 PRHDT, CDR2 FYEKMQ (reference sequence). The CDR3 sequence is 16 residues long. V lost 1 base, J lost 8 bases, and 8 bases stayed unmatched. For the CDR3, the DNA is TGTGCCAGCAGCTTAGAGGGACAGGGGCCCGCGGATGAGCAGTTCTTC. Translated, it gives CASSLEGQGPADEQFF.

This clone has more than one count but fewer than ten. The V gene is TRBV19, the J gene TRBJ2-7; 7 bases are shared with TRBD2. V lost 4 bases, J lost 3 bases, and 9 bases stayed unmatched. Germline lookup yields CDR1 LNHDA and CDR2 SQIVND (reference sequence). The CDR3 has 15 amino acids. The CDR3 spells CASSTLRGSGYEQYF. The CDR3, as DNA: TGTGCCAGTAGTACGTTGCGCGGGAGTGGCTACGAGCAGTACTTC.

The chain couples TRBV6-1 to TRBJ1-5, with D unclear. Germline-derived CDR1 and CDR2 are MNHNS and SASEGT. The CDR3 runs to 15 residues. Trimming took 6 bases from V and 0 from J, leaving 12 bases between them. This CDR3 reads CASRAQVDSNQPQHF. The CDR3 nucleotides are TGTGCCAGCAGGGCTCAGGTAGATAGCAATCAGCCCCAGCATTTT.

This chain uses TRBV6-5 with TRBJ1-1; D not resolved. V lost 7 bases, J lost 0 bases, and 6 bases lay in between. Germline V gene lookup returns CDR1 MNHEY and CDR2 SVGAGI. The CDR3 runs 12 residues. The chain's CDR3 is CASKDVNTEAFF. Written as DNA, the CDR3 is TGTGCCAGCAAGGACGTGAACACTGAAGCTTTCTTT.

This chain joins TRBV28 and TRBJ2-7; D remains ambiguous. V was cut by 5 bases and J by 7 bases, with 21 bases left in between. From germline, CDR1 is MDHEN and CDR2 SYDVKM. The CDR3 spans 15 residues. The CDR3 nucleotides read TGTGCCAGCAGTCTCCCGAGGAACAGAGAGCTAGAGCAGTACTTC. It yields the protein CASSLPRNRELEQYF.

Only a few counts were recorded for this clone. The chain carries TRBV5-1 and TRBJ1-2, with D possibly TRBD1 on 6 matching bases. Germline V gene sequence: CDR1 SGHRS, CDR2 YFSETQ. With 5 bases removed from V and 8 bases from J, the gap between germline ends came to 28 bases. This CDR3 is built from 17 residues. The CDR3 bases are TGCGCCAGCAGTTCGGGGGGGGCCGAGGGCTACTCAAAGGGCTACACCTTC. Translating gives CASSSGGAEGYSKGYTF. Full variable domain (remainder filled in from reference TRBV5-1 and TRBJ1-2): KAGVTQTPRYLIKTRGQQVTLSCSPISGHRSVSWYQQTPGQGLQFLFEYFSETQRNKGNFPGRFSGRQFSNSRSEMNVSTLELGDSALYLCASSSGGAEGYSKGYTFGSGTRLTVV.

The chain couples TRBV28 to TRBJ2-2; D gene uncertain. This CDR3 region has 13 residues. Germline values: CDR1 MDHEN, CDR2 SYDVKM. Trimming pared 7 bases from V and 3 bases from J, leaving 9 bases between. The DNA of the CDR3 is TGTGCCAGCAAGGGCACGTACACCGGGGAGCTGTTTTTT. Protein: CASKGTYTGELFF.

This clone has more than one count but fewer than ten. V usage is TRBV4-2 and J usage is TRBJ1-2; D uncertain. CDR1 and CDR2 (germline): LGHNA, YNFKEQ. Trimming removed 0 bases from V and 1 base from J, with 6 bases in between. There are 14 residues in the CDR3. CDR3 coding DNA: TGTGCCAGCAGCCAAGAGCTGATTAACTATGGCTACACCTTC. This codes for CASSQELINYGYTF.

V and J are TRBV9 and TRBJ1-3, with a weak D call TRBD1 (5 bases). V was clipped by 3 bases and J by 2 bases, with 12 bases between them. Germline V gene lookup returns CDR1 SGDLS and CDR2 YYNGEE. The CDR3 length is 15 residues. The CDR3 region is CASSGLPGAGNTIYF. CDR3 in DNA: TGTGCCAGCAGCGGACTTCCGGGGGCTGGAAACACCATATATTTT.

V usage is TRBV29-1 and J usage is TRBJ2-5; D possibly matches TRBD1 or TRBD2 (5 bases each). CDR1 is SQVTM and CDR2 is ANQGSEA in the germline V gene. The CDR3 runs 12 residues. The V end was cut by 5 bases, the J end by 5 bases, with 12 bases between. The CDR3: CSVMRGGETQYF. CDR3 nucleotides: TGCAGCGTTATGAGGGGTGGCGAGACCCAGTACTTC.

The chain links TRBV20-1 to TRBJ1-1; D gene unclear. Germline V lookup: CDR1 DFQATT, CDR2 SNEGSKA (reference sequence). V was shortened by 1 base and J by 1 base, with 1 base between the two germline ends. The CDR3 loop spans 11 amino acids. This CDR3 is CSARANTEAFF. The CDR3 DNA follows: TGCAGTGCTAGAGCGAACACTGAAGCTTTCTTT.

V gene TRBV5-4 combines with J gene TRBJ2-7, with 9 positions matching TRBD1. V shed 4 bases, J shed 1 base, and the junction held 9 bases outside the gene matches. In germline, CDR1 is SGHNT, CDR2 YYREEE (reference sequence). The CDR3 has 16 residues. CDR3 nucleotide sequence: TGTGCCAGCAGCCCTCTTTACGGGACAGGGTCCTACGAGCAGTACTTC. It is translated as CASSPLYGTGSYEQYF. The full variable domain, completed using reference TRBV5-4 and TRBJ2-7, is ETGVTQSPTHLIKTRGQQVTLRCSSQSGHNTVSWYQQALGQGPQFIFQYYREEENGRGNFPPRFSGLQFPNYSSELNVNALELDDSALYLCASSPLYGTGSYEQYFGPGTRLTVT.

The chain recombines TRBV9 with TRBJ2-2; D uncertain. Germline lookup yields CDR1 SGDLS and CDR2 YYNGEE. Deletions cut 1 base from V and 0 bases from J, with 7 bases between. CDR3 length equals 15 residues. The CDR3 region has the DNA TGTGCCAGCAGCGTATCGAGCGCGAACACCGGGGAGCTGTTTTTT. Translated, it gives CASSVSSANTGELFF.

The chain combines TRBV6-1 with TRBJ1-2; D remains ambiguous. Deletions cut 9 bases from V and 0 bases from J, with 14 bases between. This CDR3 contains 14 residues. Germline V gene sequence: CDR1 MNHNS, CDR2 SASEGT. The CDR3 sequence is CARARLKSNYGYTF. The CDR3, as DNA: TGTGCCAGGGCCAGGCTCAAATCTAACTATGGCTACACCTTC.

The chain employs TRBV5-1 and TRBJ2-2; perhaps TRBD1 as D (6 bases). This CDR3 region has 15 residues. CDR1 and CDR2 (germline): SGHRS, YFSETQ. V dropped 2 bases and J dropped 4 bases, with 12 bases sitting between them. Here the CDR3 DNA reads TGCGCCAGCAGCTTTAGCAGGGGCTTCACCGGGGAGCTGTTTTTT. This encodes CASSFSRGFTGELFF.

This sequence joins TRBV4-1 and TRBJ2-1; 10 positions agree with TRBD2. The CDR3 length is 17 residues. CDR1 MGHRA and CDR2 YSYEKL come from the germline V gene. The junction had 15 bases not matched to a gene; V was cut back by 4 bases and J by 9 bases. This CDR3 is CASSLEFMSGRVSEQFF. CDR3 bases: TGCGCCAGCAGCCTTGAATTCATGAGCGGGAGGGTGAGTGAGCAGTTCTTC.

This clone was seen more than once but under ten times. This chain uses TRBV5-5 with TRBJ2-2; 9 nucleotides align to TRBD1. The CDR3 contains 14 residues. Looked up from germline, CDR1 is SGHKS and CDR2 is YYEKEE (reference sequence). The V segment lost 0 bases and the J segment 8 bases; nucleotides outside the gene matches: 2. The CDR3 here is CASSLVGQGGELFF. The CDR3 nucleotides read TGTGCCAGCAGCTTGGTGGGACAGGGTGGGGAGCTGTTTTTT. Together with reference TRBV5-5 and TRBJ2-2, the CDR3 gives the full variable domain: DAGVTQSPTHLIKTRGQQVTLRCSPISGHKSVSWYQQVLGQGPQFIFQYYEKEERGRGNFPDRFSARQFPNYSSELNVNALLLGDSALYLCASSLVGQGGELFFGEGSRLTVL.